Below, 16 T cell receptor beta chains from the same sample are listed, as sequenced in a study of T-cell memory formation after mild COVID-19. TCRdb analysed the 5' RACE reads with MiXCR anew, one entry per CDR3 protein. This sample has more than 80,000 distinct CDR3 sequences, with around 11% found just once. Material for sequencing was PBMCs or a T cell subset sorted from them (not recorded which). These receptors were obtained from an adult woman who had mild COVID-19 (a few samples of this study predate the infection). Cell type and time point are not known.

The gene calls are TRBV4-2 and TRBJ2-5; D call uncertain. The germline CDR1 and CDR2 sequences are LGHNA and YNFKEQ. The V and J ends lost 0 bases and 5 bases respectively, with 16 bases between them. The CDR3 has 16 amino acids. This chain's CDR3 is CASSQDSTGFGETQYF. CDR3 nucleotide sequence: TGTGCCAGCAGCCAAGATAGCACCGGGTTTGGGGAGACCCAGTACTTC.

The sample holds many counts of this clonotype. The chain uses TRBV20-1 and TRBJ2-7, with D possibly TRBD2 on 7 matching bases. The germline V gene encodes CDR1 DFQATT and CDR2 SNEGSKA (reference sequence). CDR3 length equals 16 residues. Trimming cost V 3 bases and J 0 bases, with 18 bases left between them. In nucleotides, the CDR3 is TGCAGTGCTAGGCCCCCAGGGGCGGGGGACTCCTACGAGCAGTACTTC. It translates to CSARPPGAGDSYEQYF.

This clonotype was observed a few times. V usage is TRBV7-2 and J usage is TRBJ2-7; 10 bases align to TRBD1. Trimming cost V 1 base and J 3 bases; bases outside gene matches: 9. The V gene's germline CDR1 is SGHTA and CDR2 FQGNSA. CDR3 length: 17 residues. Here the CDR3 reads CASSLDGTGEVGYEQYF. CDR3 bases: TGTGCCAGCAGCTTAGACGGGACAGGGGAAGTTGGCTACGAGCAGTACTTC.

This clonotype was observed many times. The rearrangement links TRBV7-6 to TRBJ2-1; 8 bases match TRBD2. The V gene's germline CDR1 is SGHVS and CDR2 FNYEAQ. The V and J ends lost 0 bases and 6 bases, in that order; junction bases with no gene match: 16. There are 19 residues in the CDR3. CDR3 region: CASSLAGATYSGIGNEQFF. CDR3 nucleotide sequence: TGTGCCAGCAGCTTAGCGGGGGCTACTTATAGCGGGATTGGCAATGAGCAGTTCTTC.

The rearrangement links TRBV15 to TRBJ2-1; 8 bases line up with TRBD2. The J call may be mistaken, given a closer DNA end match to TRBJ2-5. Germline V gene lookup returns CDR1 LNHNV and CDR2 YYDKDF (reference sequence). The CDR3 contains 14 residues. This CDR3 is CATSTRAGEETQYF. DNA of the CDR3: TGTGCCACCAGCACACGAGCGGGAGAAGAGACCCAGTACTTC.

This rearrangement joins TRBV12-3 or TRBV12-4 to TRBJ1-1, with 7 bases that match TRBD1. This CDR3 contains 14 residues. Trimming took 4 bases from V and 3 from J; bases not matched to a gene: 5. CDR3: CASSYETGDTEAFF. The CDR3, as DNA: TGTGCCAGCAGTTATGAAACAGGGGACACTGAAGCTTTCTTT.

This clonotype was seen a few times. The rearrangement joins TRBV29-1 to TRBJ1-1; D might be TRBD1 (5 bases). Between the trimmed V and J ends, which lost 3 bases and 8 bases, there was a span of 19 bases. The CDR3 has 14 residues. Germline V lookup: CDR1 SQVTM, CDR2 ANQGSEA. This chain's CDR3 is CSVDYGGEVSEAFF. DNA for the CDR3: TGCAGCGTTGATTATGGGGGTGAGGTTTCGGAAGCTTTCTTT.

This clonotype was found a few times. The chain has TRBV9 and TRBJ2-7, with 7 bases aligning to TRBD1. V was clipped by 6 bases and J by 2 bases; unmatched bases: 8. The germline V gene has CDR1 SGDLS and CDR2 YYNGEE. CDR3 length: 14 amino acids. The CDR3 bases are TGTGCCAGCACCGCTGAAGACAGGGCCTACGAGCAGTACTTC. It specifies CASTAEDRAYEQYF.

The V and J genes are TRBV5-1 and TRBJ2-5; 9 bases map to TRBD1. The junction had 4 bases not matched to a gene; V was cut back by 3 bases and J by 4 bases. Germline V CDR1 and CDR2: SGHRS, YFSETQ. The CDR3 totals 14 residues. CDR3 residues: CASSSGTGRETQYF. DNA for the CDR3: TGCGCCAGCAGCTCCGGGACAGGGAGAGAGACCCAGTACTTC.

This sequence joins TRBV20-1 and TRBJ2-7; weak D call: TRBD2 (5 bases). The CDR3 sequence is 15 residues long. Germline V gene data show CDR1 as DFQATT and CDR2 as SNEGSKA (reference sequence). Between the trimmed V and J ends, which lost 4 bases and 1 base, there was a span of 17 bases. The CDR3 bases are TGCAGTGCTATCTCTAAACTAGGACCTTCCTACGAGCAGTACTTC. This codes for CSAISKLGPSYEQYF.

The genes are TRBV14 and TRBJ2-1, with no clear D. Between the trimmed V and J ends, which lost 0 bases and 4 bases, there was a span of 13 bases. Germline values: CDR1 SGHDN, CDR2 FVKESK. The CDR3 spans 16 residues. This chain's CDR3 is CASSQDSSLLYNEQFF. The CDR3 DNA is TGTGCCAGCAGCCAAGATAGTTCACTCCTTTACAATGAGCAGTTCTTC. Full variable domain (outside the CDR3, taken from reference TRBV14 and TRBJ2-1): EAGVTQFPSHSVIEKGQTVTLRCDPISGHDNLYWYRRVMGKEIKFLLHFVKESKQDESGMPNNRFLAERTGGTYSTLKVQPAELEDSGVYFCASSQDSSLLYNEQFFGPGTRLTVL.

The chain combines TRBV7-3 with TRBJ2-3; tentatively, D is TRBD2 (6 bases). The CDR3 contains 15 residues. In germline, CDR1 is SGHTA, CDR2 FQGTGA. The germline V and J ends were trimmed by 5 bases and 2 bases, with 14 bases remaining between them. The CDR3 loop reads CASSPRDSYTDTQYF. The CDR3, as DNA: TGTGCCAGCAGCCCGCGGGACTCTTACACAGATACGCAGTATTTT.

This clonotype has just a few counts. V is TRBV9 and J is TRBJ2-3; 9 nucleotides align to TRBD2. The CDR3 extends over 14 amino acids. The V segment lost 4 bases and the J segment 5 bases; nucleotides outside the gene matches: 5. The germline gives CDR1 SGDLS, CDR2 YYNGEE. The CDR3 DNA is TGTGCCAGCAGCCCGAGCGGGGGGTTAGATACGCAGTATTTT. Translation gives CASSPSGGLDTQYF.

The CDR3 DNA follows: TGTGCCACCAGTGACTGGAGAAATGAGCAGTTCTTC. As protein: CATSDWRNEQFF. The rearrangement joins TRBV24-1 to TRBJ2-1; D is undetermined. Trimming pared 4 bases from V and 7 bases from J, leaving 7 bases between. Germline V gene sequence: CDR1 KGHDR, CDR2 SFDVKD. The CDR3 runs to 12 residues.

This clonotype has a count of ten or more. The chain combines TRBV7-9 with TRBJ2-1; 11 bases fit TRBD2. Germline lookup yields CDR1 SEHNR and CDR2 FQNEAQ (reference sequence). V dropped 9 bases and J dropped 5; count of bases not matched to a gene: 9. There are 15 residues in the CDR3. CDR3 amino acids: CASTPGLAEDNEQFF. The CDR3 DNA follows: TGTGCCAGTACCCCGGGACTAGCGGAAGACAATGAGCAGTTCTTC.

V and J are TRBV30 and TRBJ2-1, with D uncertain. Germline CDR1 reads GTSNPN; CDR2 reads SVGIG (reference sequence). V gave up 1 base and J gave up 5 bases, with 12 bases separating them. This CDR3 contains 14 residues. In DNA, the CDR3 is TGTGCCTGGAGTGCCCAAGACTGGAACAATGAGCAGTTCTTC. Translation gives CAWSAQDWNNEQFF.